This is a list of T cell receptor beta chains from one sample in a study of Ad26.COV2.S vaccination and SARS-CoV-2 variants. The protocol was immunoSEQ multiplex PCR, while the TCRdb copy is restricted to in-frame clones and leaves out a portion. This table has some 390,000 clones, roughly nine tenths appearing once. The sequenced sample was peripheral blood, obtained in a trial of Ad26.COV2.S vaccine versus placebo. Receptor source: a person aged 18-65 years who received the Ad26.COV2.S COVID-19 vaccine or a placebo. Both conserved end residues are part of each CDR3. D genes are given only for firm matches. A clone size is listed for some rows: how often the clone was seen (once, few, many), or a class if it is expanded.

CDR3aa: CASSSRDRRTGNTIYF
CDR3nt: TGTGCCAGCAGTTCCCGGGACAGGAGAACTGGAAACACCATATATTTT
abundance: -
v_gene: TRBV6-5
j_gene: TRBJ1-3
d_gene: TRBD1

CDR3aa: CASSSGQGVQPQHF
CDR3nt: TGTGCCAGCAGCTCTGGACAGGGGGTTCAGCCCCAGCATTTT
abundance: -
v_gene: TRBV7-9
j_gene: TRBJ1-5
d_gene: TRBD1

CDR3aa: CASSADLESYEQYF
CDR3nt: TGTGCCAGCAGCGCCGATCTCGAGTCCTACGAGCAGTACTTC
abundance: -
v_gene: TRBV5-6
j_gene: TRBJ2-7
d_gene: -

CDR3aa: CASSLAGLIYEQYF
CDR3nt: TGTGCCAGCAGCTTAGCGGGACTAATTTACGAGCAGTACTTC
abundance: -
v_gene: TRBV7-9
j_gene: TRBJ2-7
d_gene: TRBD2

CDR3aa: CTSSPPYSLLAGGRETQYF
CDR3nt: TGCACCAGCAGTCCACCATATAGCTTACTAGCGGGGGGGAGGGAGACCCAGTACTTC
abundance: -
v_gene: TRBV1
j_gene: TRBJ2-5
d_gene: -

CDR3aa: CASSPSERGEGDTQYF
CDR3nt: TGTGCCAGCAGCCCGTCGGAGCGGGGGGAGGGAGATACGCAGTATTTT
abundance: -
v_gene: TRBV3-1/TRBV3-2
j_gene: TRBJ2-3
d_gene: TRBD2

CDR3aa: CASSPPGQGISPLHF
CDR3nt: TGTGCCAGCTCACCCCCGGGACAGGGTATTTCACCCCTCCACTTT
abundance: -
v_gene: TRBV18
j_gene: TRBJ1-6
d_gene: TRBD1

CDR3aa: CASSRGNEETQYF
CDR3nt: TGTGCCAGCAGTAGGGGAAACGAAGAGACCCAGTACTTC
abundance: -
v_gene: TRBV6-5
j_gene: TRBJ2-5
d_gene: -

CDR3aa: CASSLGTGLYTGELFF
CDR3nt: TGTGCCAGCAGCTTAGGGACAGGGTTGTACACCGGGGAGCTGTTTTTT
abundance: -
v_gene: TRBV27
j_gene: TRBJ2-2
d_gene: TRBD1

CDR3aa: CASSYWAGYEQYF
CDR3nt: TGTGCCAGCAGTTACTGGGCAGGCTACGAGCAGTACTTC
abundance: -
v_gene: TRBV6-5
j_gene: TRBJ2-7
d_gene: -

CDR3aa: CAISPTGTQMNTEAFF
CDR3nt: TGTGCCATCAGCCCGACAGGGACTCAAATGAACACTGAAGCTTTCTTT
abundance: once
v_gene: TRBV10-3
j_gene: TRBJ1-1
d_gene: TRBD1

CDR3aa: CASSVTGGGYTF
CDR3nt: TGTGCCAGTAGTGTGACAGGGGGTGGCTACACCTTC
abundance: -
v_gene: TRBV19
j_gene: TRBJ1-2
d_gene: TRBD1

CDR3aa: CAWNSGVRGTSPLHF
CDR3nt: TGTGCCTGGAATTCAGGAGTCCGGGGGACTTCACCCCTCCACTTT
abundance: few
v_gene: TRBV30
j_gene: TRBJ1-6
d_gene: -

CDR3aa: CASSLGTSGKETQYF
CDR3nt: TGTGCCAGCAGCTTGGGGACTAGTGGAAAAGAGACCCAGTACTTC
abundance: -
v_gene: TRBV7-7
j_gene: TRBJ2-5
d_gene: TRBD2

CDR3aa: CASRPSRGHANTEAFF
CDR3nt: TGTGCAAGTCGCCCAAGTAGGGGACACGCGAACACTGAAGCTTTCTTT
abundance: once
v_gene: TRBV12-2
j_gene: TRBJ1-1
d_gene: -

CDR3aa: CASWIHGGQETQYF
CDR3nt: TGTGCCAGCTGGATTCATGGGGGGCAAGAGACCCAGTACTTC
abundance: -
v_gene: TRBV2
j_gene: TRBJ2-5
d_gene: -

CDR3aa: CASSPRQGLYMNTEAFF
CDR3nt: TGTGCCAGCAGCCCCCGACAGGGTCTCTACATGAACACTGAAGCTTTCTTT
abundance: -
v_gene: TRBV3-1/TRBV3-2
j_gene: TRBJ1-1
d_gene: TRBD1

CDR3aa: CASSLGTGAGELFF
CDR3nt: TGCGCCAGCAGCTTGGGCACAGGGGCCGGGGAGCTGTTTTTT
abundance: -
v_gene: TRBV5-1
j_gene: TRBJ2-2
d_gene: TRBD1

CDR3aa: CASSETTGLNYGYTF
CDR3nt: TGTGCCAGCAGTGAAACCACAGGGTTAAACTATGGCTACACCTTC
abundance: once
v_gene: TRBV2
j_gene: TRBJ1-2
d_gene: -

CDR3aa: CASSPGGRGGDTQYF
CDR3nt: TGCGCCAGCAGCCCTGGCGGCAGGGGAGGAGATACGCAGTATTTT
abundance: -
v_gene: TRBV5-1
j_gene: TRBJ2-3
d_gene: -

CDR3aa: CASSLGRGGYTF
CDR3nt: TGTGCCAGCAGCTTGGGGAGAGGCGGCTACACCTTC
abundance: -
v_gene: TRBV5-6
j_gene: TRBJ1-2
d_gene: -

CDR3aa: CASSQEGGEQFF
CDR3nt: TGTGCCAGCAGCCAAGAAGGGGGGGAGCAGTTCTTC
abundance: -
v_gene: TRBV4-2
j_gene: TRBJ2-1
d_gene: -

CDR3aa: CASSQGQSNTEAFF
CDR3nt: TGTGCCAGCAGCCAAGGACAGTCGAACACTGAAGCTTTCTTT
abundance: -
v_gene: TRBV3-1/TRBV3-2
j_gene: TRBJ1-1
d_gene: -

CDR3aa: CASSIGRASGRYNEQFF
CDR3nt: TGTGCCAGTAGTATAGGGAGGGCTAGCGGGCGGTACAATGAGCAGTTCTTC
abundance: -
v_gene: TRBV19
j_gene: TRBJ2-1
d_gene: TRBD2

CDR3aa: CASSLGTEAFF
CDR3nt: TGTGCCAGCAGCCTTGGGACAGAAGCTTTCTTT
abundance: -
v_gene: TRBV6-5
j_gene: TRBJ1-1
d_gene: -

CDR3aa: CASSQGTGGSYNEQFF
CDR3nt: TGTGCCAGCAGCCAAGGTACGGGTGGGTCCTACAATGAGCAGTTCTTC
abundance: -
v_gene: TRBV3-1/TRBV3-2
j_gene: TRBJ2-1
d_gene: -

CDR3aa: CAISERTGGEVYGYTF
CDR3nt: TGTGCCATCAGTGAGCGGACAGGGGGAGAGGTCTATGGCTACACCTTC
abundance: -
v_gene: TRBV10-3
j_gene: TRBJ1-2
d_gene: TRBD1

CDR3aa: CASSRLYPSYEQYF
CDR3nt: TGTGCCAGCAGCCGGCTTTACCCATCCTACGAGCAGTACTTC
abundance: -
v_gene: TRBV5-5
j_gene: TRBJ2-7
d_gene: -

CDR3aa: CASSLWTRANEQFF
CDR3nt: TGTGCCAGCAGCTTATGGACTAGAGCCAATGAGCAGTTCTTC
abundance: -
v_gene: TRBV7-8
j_gene: TRBJ2-1
d_gene: TRBD2

CDR3aa: CASSLPPGETQYF
CDR3nt: TGTGCCAGCAGTTTACCCCCGGGGGAGACCCAGTACTTC
abundance: -
v_gene: TRBV12-3/TRBV12-4
j_gene: TRBJ2-5
d_gene: -

CDR3aa: CASSHEGTGRGYTF
CDR3nt: TGTGCCAGCAGCCATGAGGGGACAGGGCGAGGCTACACCTTC
abundance: few
v_gene: TRBV3-1/TRBV3-2
j_gene: TRBJ1-2
d_gene: TRBD1

CDR3aa: CASSQDRGSREYNEQFF
CDR3nt: TGCGCCAGCAGCCAAGATCGGGGTTCGAGGGAGTACAATGAGCAGTTCTTC
abundance: -
v_gene: TRBV4-1
j_gene: TRBJ2-1
d_gene: -

CDR3aa: CASSDPRASGDQETQYF
CDR3nt: TGTGCCAGCAGTGACCCCCGGGCTAGCGGGGACCAAGAGACCCAGTACTTC
abundance: -
v_gene: TRBV2
j_gene: TRBJ2-5
d_gene: TRBD2

CDR3aa: CASSLWRGFEQYF
CDR3nt: TGTGCCAGCTCCCTTTGGAGAGGGTTCGAGCAGTACTTC
abundance: few
v_gene: TRBV27
j_gene: TRBJ2-7
d_gene: -